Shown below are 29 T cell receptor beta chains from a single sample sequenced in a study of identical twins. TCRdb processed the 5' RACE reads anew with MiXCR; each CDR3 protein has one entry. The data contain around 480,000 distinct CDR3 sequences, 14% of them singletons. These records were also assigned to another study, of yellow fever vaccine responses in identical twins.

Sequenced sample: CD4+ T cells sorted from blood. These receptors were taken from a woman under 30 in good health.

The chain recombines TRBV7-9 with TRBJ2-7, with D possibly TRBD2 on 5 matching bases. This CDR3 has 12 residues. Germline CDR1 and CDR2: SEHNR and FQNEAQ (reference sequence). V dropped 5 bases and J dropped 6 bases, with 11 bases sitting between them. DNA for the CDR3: TGTGCCAGCAGCACCCGACTATCCGAGCAGTACTTC. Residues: CASSTRLSEQYF.

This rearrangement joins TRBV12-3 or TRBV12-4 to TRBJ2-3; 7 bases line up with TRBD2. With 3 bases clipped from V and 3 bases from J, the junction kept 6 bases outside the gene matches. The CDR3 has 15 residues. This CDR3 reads CASSLRTRGTDTQYF. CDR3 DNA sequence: TGTGCCAGCAGTTTGAGGACTAGAGGGACAGATACGCAGTATTTT.

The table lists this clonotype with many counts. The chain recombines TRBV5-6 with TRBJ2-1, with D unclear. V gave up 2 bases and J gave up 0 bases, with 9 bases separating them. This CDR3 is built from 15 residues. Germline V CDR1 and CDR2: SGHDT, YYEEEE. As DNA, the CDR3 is TGTGCCAGCAGCTTCTGGCGGAGCTCCTACAATGAGCAGTTCTTC. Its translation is CASSFWRSSYNEQFF.

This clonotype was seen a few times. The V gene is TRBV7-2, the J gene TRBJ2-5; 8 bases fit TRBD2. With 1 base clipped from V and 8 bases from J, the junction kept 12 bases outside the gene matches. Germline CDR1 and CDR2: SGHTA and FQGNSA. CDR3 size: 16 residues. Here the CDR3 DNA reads TGTGCCAGCAGCTTAGGCGGTAGCGGGGCAATTGAAACCCAGTACTTC. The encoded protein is CASSLGGSGAIETQYF.

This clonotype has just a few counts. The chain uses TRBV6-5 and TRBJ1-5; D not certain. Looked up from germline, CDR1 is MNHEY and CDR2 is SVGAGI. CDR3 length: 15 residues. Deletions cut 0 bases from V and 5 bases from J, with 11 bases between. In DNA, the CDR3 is TGTGCCAGCAGTTACTCGGGCCTTCGGGATCAGCCCCAGCATTTT. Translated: CASSYSGLRDQPQHF.

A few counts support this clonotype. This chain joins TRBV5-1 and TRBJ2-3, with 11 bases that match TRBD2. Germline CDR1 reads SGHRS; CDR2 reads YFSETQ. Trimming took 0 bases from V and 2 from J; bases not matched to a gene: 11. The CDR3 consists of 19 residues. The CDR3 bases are TGCGCCAGCAGCTTGGTTAGCGGGGGGGTCTCCCCCCACACAGATACGCAGTATTTT. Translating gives CASSLVSGGVSPHTDTQYF.

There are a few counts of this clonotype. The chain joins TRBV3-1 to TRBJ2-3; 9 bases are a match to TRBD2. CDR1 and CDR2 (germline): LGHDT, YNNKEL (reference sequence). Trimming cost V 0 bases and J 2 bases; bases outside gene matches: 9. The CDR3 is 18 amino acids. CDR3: CASSQDRRSGGTTDTQYF. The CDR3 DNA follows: TGTGCCAGCAGCCAAGATCGGCGTAGCGGGGGAACCACAGATACGCAGTATTTT.

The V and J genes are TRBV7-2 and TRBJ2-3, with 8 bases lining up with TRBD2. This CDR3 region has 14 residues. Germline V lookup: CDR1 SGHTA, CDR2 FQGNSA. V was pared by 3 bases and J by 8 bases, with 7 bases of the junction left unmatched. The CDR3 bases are TGTGCCAGCAGCTTTACTAGCGGTAGTGGTACGCAGTATTTT. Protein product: CASSFTSGSGTQYF.

The CDR3 nucleotides are TGTGCCAGCAGTGATATGGTAGCAGAGACCCAGTACTTC. Its protein product is CASSDMVAETQYF. The chain joins TRBV2 to TRBJ2-5; D gene ambiguous. CDR3 size: 13 residues. Germline V lookup: CDR1 SNHLY, CDR2 FYNNEI. The V and J ends lost 3 bases and 4 bases respectively, with 9 bases between them. The complete variable domain, with remaining parts taken from reference TRBV2 and TRBJ2-5, reads EPEVTQTPSHQVTQMGQEVILRCVPISNHLYFYWYRQILGQKVEFLVSFYNNEISEKSEIFDDQFSVERPDGSNFTLKIRSTKLEDSAMYFCASSDMVAETQYFGPGTRLLVL.

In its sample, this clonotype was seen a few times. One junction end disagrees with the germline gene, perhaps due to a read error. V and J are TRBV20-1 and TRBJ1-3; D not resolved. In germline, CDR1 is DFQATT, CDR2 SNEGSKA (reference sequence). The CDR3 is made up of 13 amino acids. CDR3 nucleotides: TGCAGTGCTACCCGCTACTCTGGACACACCATATATTTT. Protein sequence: CSATRYSGHTIYF.

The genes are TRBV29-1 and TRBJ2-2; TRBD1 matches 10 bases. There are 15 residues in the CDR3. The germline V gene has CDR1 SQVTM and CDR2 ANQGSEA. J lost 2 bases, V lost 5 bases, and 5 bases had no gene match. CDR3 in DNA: TGCAGCGTTAAAGGGACAGGGGTAAACACCGGGGAGCTGTTTTTT. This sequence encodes CSVKGTGVNTGELFF.

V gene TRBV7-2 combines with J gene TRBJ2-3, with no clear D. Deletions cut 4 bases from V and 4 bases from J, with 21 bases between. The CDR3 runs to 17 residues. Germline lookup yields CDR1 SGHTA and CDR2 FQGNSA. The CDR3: CASSSPPGREWADTQYF. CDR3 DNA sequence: TGTGCCAGCAGCTCCCCCCCAGGACGAGAGTGGGCAGATACGCAGTATTTT. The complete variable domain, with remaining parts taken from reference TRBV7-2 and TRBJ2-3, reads GAGVSQSPSNKVTEKGKDVELRCDPISGHTALYWYRQSLGQGLEFLIYFQGNSAPDKSGLPSDRFSAERTGGSVSTLTIQRTQQEDSAVYLCASSSPPGREWADTQYFGPGTRLTVL.

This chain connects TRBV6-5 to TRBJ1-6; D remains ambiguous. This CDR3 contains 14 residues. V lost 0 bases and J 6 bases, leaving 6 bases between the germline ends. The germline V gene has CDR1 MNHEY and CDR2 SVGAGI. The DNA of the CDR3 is TGTGCCAGCAGTTACTCTAAGACTAATTCACCCCTCCACTTT. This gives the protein CASSYSKTNSPLHF.

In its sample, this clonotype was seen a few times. This CDR3 is CASSLTNLEQFF. The CDR3 DNA reads as TGTGCCAGCAGCTTGACGAACCTTGAGCAGTTCTTC. The V gene is TRBV7-9, the J gene TRBJ2-1; D is unclear. V lost 3 bases and J lost 9, with 9 bases in between. The CDR3 is 12 residues long. Germline values: CDR1 SEHNR, CDR2 FQNEAQ (reference sequence).

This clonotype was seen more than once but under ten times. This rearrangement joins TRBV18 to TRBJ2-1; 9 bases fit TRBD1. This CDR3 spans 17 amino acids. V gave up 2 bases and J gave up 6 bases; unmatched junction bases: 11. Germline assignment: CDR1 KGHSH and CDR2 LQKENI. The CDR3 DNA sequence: TGTGCCAGCTCACCAGGAACAGGGGGCTACCTGACCAATGAGCAGTTCTTC. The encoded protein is CASSPGTGGYLTNEQFF.

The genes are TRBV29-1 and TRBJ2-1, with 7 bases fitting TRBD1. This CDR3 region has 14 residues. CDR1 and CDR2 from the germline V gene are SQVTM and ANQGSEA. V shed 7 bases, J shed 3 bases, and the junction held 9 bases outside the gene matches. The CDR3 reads CSAPGQRFYNEQFF. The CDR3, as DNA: TGCAGCGCCCCGGGACAGAGATTCTACAATGAGCAGTTCTTC.

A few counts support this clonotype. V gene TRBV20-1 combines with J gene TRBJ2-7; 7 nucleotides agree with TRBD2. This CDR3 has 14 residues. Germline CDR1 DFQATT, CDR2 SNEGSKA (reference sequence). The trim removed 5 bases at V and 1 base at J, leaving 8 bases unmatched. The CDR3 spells CSASSGGRSYEQYF. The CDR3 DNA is TGCAGTGCTTCCTCCGGCGGGAGATCCTACGAGCAGTACTTC.

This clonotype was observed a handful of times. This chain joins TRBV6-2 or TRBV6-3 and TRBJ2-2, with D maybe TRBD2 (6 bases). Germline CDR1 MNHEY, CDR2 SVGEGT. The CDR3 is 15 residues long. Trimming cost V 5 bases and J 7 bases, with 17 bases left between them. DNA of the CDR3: TGTGCCAGCAGTCCGACTCCGACTAGACACGGGGAGCTGTTTTTT. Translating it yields CASSPTPTRHGELFF.

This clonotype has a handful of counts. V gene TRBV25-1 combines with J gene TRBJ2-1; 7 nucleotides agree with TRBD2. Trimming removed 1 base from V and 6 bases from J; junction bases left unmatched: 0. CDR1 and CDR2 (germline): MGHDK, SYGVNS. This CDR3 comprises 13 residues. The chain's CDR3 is CASSEWEGNEQFF. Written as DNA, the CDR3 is TGTGCCAGCAGTGAATGGGAGGGCAATGAGCAGTTCTTC.

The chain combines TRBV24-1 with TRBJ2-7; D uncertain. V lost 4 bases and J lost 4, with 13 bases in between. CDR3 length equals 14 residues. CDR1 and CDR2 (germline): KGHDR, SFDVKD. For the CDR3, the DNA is TGTGCCACCAGTGAACCGGGTCATACTTACGAGCAGTACTTC. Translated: CATSEPGHTYEQYF.

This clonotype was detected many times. The CDR3 reads CATKLAGGTDTQYF. The CDR3 bases are TGTGCCACCAAACTAGCGGGGGGCACAGATACGCAGTATTTT. The chain joins TRBV10-3 to TRBJ2-3; 11 nucleotides line up with TRBD2. The germline gives CDR1 ENHRY, CDR2 SYGVKD. The CDR3 is 14 amino acids. The V gene end was trimmed by 10 bases and the J gene end by 1 base; junction bases not matched to a gene: 4.

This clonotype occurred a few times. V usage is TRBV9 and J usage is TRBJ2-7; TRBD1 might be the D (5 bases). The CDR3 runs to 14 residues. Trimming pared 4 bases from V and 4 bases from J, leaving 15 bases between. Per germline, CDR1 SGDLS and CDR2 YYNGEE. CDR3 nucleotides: TGTGCCAGCAGCCCGCACAGGTGGGGTTACGAGCAGTACTTC. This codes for CASSPHRWGYEQYF.

In nucleotides, the CDR3 is TGTGCCAGCAGGGTAAATAATTCACCCCTCCACTTT. Its translation: CASRVNNSPLHF. The V gene is TRBV28, the J gene TRBJ1-6, with D unclear. V lost 6 bases and J lost 5, with 5 bases in between. The CDR3 is made up of 12 amino acids. The V gene's germline CDR1 is MDHEN and CDR2 SYDVKM. The variable domain in full, completed from reference TRBV28 and TRBJ1-6, reads DVKVTQSSRYLVKRTGEKVFLECVQDMDHENMFWYRQDPGLGLRLIYFSYDVKMKEKGDIPEGYSVSREKKERFSLILESASTNQTSMYLCASRVNNSPLHFGNGTRLTVT.

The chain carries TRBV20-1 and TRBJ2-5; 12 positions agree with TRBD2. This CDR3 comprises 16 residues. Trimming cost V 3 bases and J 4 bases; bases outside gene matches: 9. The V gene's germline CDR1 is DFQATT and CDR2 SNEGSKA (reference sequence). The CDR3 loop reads CSASRTSGIVGETQYF. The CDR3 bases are TGCAGTGCTAGCCGGACTAGCGGGATCGTAGGAGAGACCCAGTACTTC.

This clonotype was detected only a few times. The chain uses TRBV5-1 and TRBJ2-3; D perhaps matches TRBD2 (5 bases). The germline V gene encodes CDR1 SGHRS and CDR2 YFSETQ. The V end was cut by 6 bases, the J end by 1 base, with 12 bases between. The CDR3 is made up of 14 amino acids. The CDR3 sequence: CASKPTSRTDTQYF. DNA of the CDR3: TGCGCCAGCAAACCAACTAGTCGCACAGATACGCAGTATTTT.

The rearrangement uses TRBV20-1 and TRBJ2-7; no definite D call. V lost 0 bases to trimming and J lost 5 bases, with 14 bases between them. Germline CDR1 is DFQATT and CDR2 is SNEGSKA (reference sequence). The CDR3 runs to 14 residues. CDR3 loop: CSARDRLVFHEQYF. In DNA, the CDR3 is TGCAGTGCTAGAGATCGTTTGGTCTTCCACGAGCAGTACTTC.

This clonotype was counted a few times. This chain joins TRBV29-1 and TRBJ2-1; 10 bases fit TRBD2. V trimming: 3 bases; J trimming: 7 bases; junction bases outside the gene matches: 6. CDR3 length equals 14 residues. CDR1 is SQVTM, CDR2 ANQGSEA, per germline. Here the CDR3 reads CSVDLAGVSNEQFF. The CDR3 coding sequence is TGCAGCGTTGATCTAGCGGGGGTTTCGAATGAGCAGTTCTTC.

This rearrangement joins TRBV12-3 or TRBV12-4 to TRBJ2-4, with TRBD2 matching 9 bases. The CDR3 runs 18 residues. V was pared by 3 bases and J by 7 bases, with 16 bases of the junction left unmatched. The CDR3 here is CASSFSLGPSGDRNIQYF. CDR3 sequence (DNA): TGTGCCAGCAGTTTCTCTCTCGGTCCTAGCGGGGATCGGAACATTCAGTACTTC.

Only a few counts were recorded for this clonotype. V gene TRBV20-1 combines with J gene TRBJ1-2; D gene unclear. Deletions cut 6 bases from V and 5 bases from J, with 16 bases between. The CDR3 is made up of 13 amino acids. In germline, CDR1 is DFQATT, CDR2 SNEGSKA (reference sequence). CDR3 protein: CSAPGKDPYGYTF. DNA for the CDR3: TGCAGTGCCCCTGGGAAGGACCCATATGGCTACACCTTC.